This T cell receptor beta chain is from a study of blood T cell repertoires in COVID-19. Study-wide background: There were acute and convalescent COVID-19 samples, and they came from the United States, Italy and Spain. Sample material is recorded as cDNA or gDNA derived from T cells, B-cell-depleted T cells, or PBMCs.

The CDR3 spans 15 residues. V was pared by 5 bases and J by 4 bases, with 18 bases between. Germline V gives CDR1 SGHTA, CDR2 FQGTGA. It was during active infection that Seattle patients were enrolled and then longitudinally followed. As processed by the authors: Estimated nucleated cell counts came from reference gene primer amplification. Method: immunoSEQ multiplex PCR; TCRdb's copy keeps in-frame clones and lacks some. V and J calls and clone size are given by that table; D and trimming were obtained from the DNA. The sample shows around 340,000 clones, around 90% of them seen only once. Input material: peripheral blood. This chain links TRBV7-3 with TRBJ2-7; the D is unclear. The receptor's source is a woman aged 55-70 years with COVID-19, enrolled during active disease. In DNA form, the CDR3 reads TGTGCCAGCAGCCCCGAGGCCAGCTCGATATACGAGCAGTACTTC. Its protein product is CASSPEASSIYEQYF.